These 22 T cell receptor beta chains share one sample of origin, sequenced in a study of siplizumab effects on memory and regulatory T cells. Clones were sequenced by immunoSEQ multiplex PCR, and TCRdb holds only the in-frame ones, with some missing. The data contain over 100,000 clones, roughly nine tenths of them seen just once; the ten biggest clones take up approximately 0.73%. The sequenced material came from Tregs sorted from blood. The source is a human donor in good health.

The genes are TRBV19 and TRBJ2-2; possible D gene TRBD1, 6 bases. Germline loops: CDR1 LNHDA, CDR2 SQIVND (reference sequence). V was clipped by 6 bases and J by 6 bases, with 11 bases between them. The CDR3 is 13 residues long. The CDR3 is CASRPQGPGELFF. The CDR3 coding sequence is TGTGCCAGTAGACCACAGGGACCCGGGGAGCTGTTTTTT.

The V and J genes are TRBV7-8 and TRBJ1-1; TRBD1 matches at 8 bases. The CDR3 is 16 amino acids. Germline values: CDR1 SGHVS, CDR2 FQNEAQ. With V trimmed by 8 bases and J by 0 bases, 11 bases remained unmatched. The CDR3 is CASAEVRGPLNTEAFF. DNA for the CDR3: TGTGCCAGCGCTGAAGTCAGGGGGCCTTTGAACACTGAAGCTTTCTTT.

The chain has TRBV5-4 and TRBJ1-1, with D perhaps matching TRBD1 (5 bases). This CDR3 has 14 amino acids. The V and J ends lost 0 bases and 0 bases respectively, with 6 bases between them. Germline CDR1 is SGHNT and CDR2 is YYREEE (reference sequence). Written as DNA, the CDR3 is TGTGCCAGCAGCTTGGGGGGCCTGAACACTGAAGCTTTCTTT. It encodes CASSLGGLNTEAFF.

This sequence joins TRBV5-1 and TRBJ2-7, with 7 bases aligning to TRBD1. Germline assignment: CDR1 SGHRS and CDR2 YFSETQ. The V and J ends lost 4 bases and 6 bases, in that order; junction bases with no gene match: 13. This CDR3 region has 15 residues. This chain's CDR3 is CASSPRQGVGIEQYF. Here the CDR3 DNA reads TGCGCCAGCAGCCCGCGGCAGGGGGTGGGGATCGAGCAGTACTTC.

The J gene is TRBJ2-6, the V gene TRBV6-1; a possible D gene is TRBD2 (5 bases). The CDR3 consists of 18 residues. V was shortened by 3 bases and J by 0 bases, with 15 bases between the two germline ends. The germline V gene has CDR1 MNHNS and CDR2 SASEGT. The CDR3 is CASSEEVMRSSGANVLTF. The CDR3 bases are TGTGCCAGCAGTGAGGAGGTGATGAGAAGCTCTGGGGCCAACGTCCTGACTTTC.

This sequence joins TRBV7-3 and TRBJ1-1, with TRBD1 as a possible D gene (5 bases). Germline values: CDR1 SGHTA, CDR2 FQGTGA. The CDR3 is 14 residues long. V shed 5 bases and J shed 4 bases, with 14 bases lying between them. CDR3 in amino acids: CASSISGRVTEAFF. Written as DNA, the CDR3 is TGTGCCAGCAGCATCTCGGGACGGGTCACTGAAGCTTTCTTT.

This chain joins TRBV6-6 and TRBJ1-2, with D perhaps matching TRBD1 (5 bases). The CDR3 covers 13 residues. Deletions cut 2 bases from V and 5 bases from J, with 9 bases between. CDR1 is MNHNY and CDR2 is SVGAGI in the germline V gene (reference sequence). The CDR3 nucleotides are TGTGCCAGCAGTTACGGGGGTGGGTATGGCTACACCTTC. This translates into CASSYGGGYGYTF.

This sequence joins TRBV5-5 and TRBJ1-2, with D possibly matching TRBD1 (6 bases). The CDR3 totals 13 residues. V dropped 2 bases and J dropped 4 bases, with 9 bases sitting between them. Looked up from germline, CDR1 is SGHKS and CDR2 is YYEKEE (reference sequence). CDR3 nucleotides: TGTGCCAGCAGCTTTACAGGGTTCTATGGCTACACCTTC. Translated, it gives CASSFTGFYGYTF.

The chain carries TRBV9 and TRBJ2-5; D gene uncertain. This CDR3 contains 15 residues. V was trimmed by 2 bases and J by 2 bases, leaving 13 bases between them. CDR1 is SGDLS, CDR2 YYNGEE, per germline. This chain's CDR3 is CASSVSIPNQETQYF. Here the CDR3 DNA reads TGTGCCAGCAGCGTTTCAATCCCGAATCAAGAGACCCAGTACTTC.

The chain recombines TRBV4-1 with TRBJ1-2; D is undetermined. The V gene's germline CDR1 is MGHRA and CDR2 YSYEKL. Deletions cut 2 bases from V and 6 bases from J, with 4 bases between. This CDR3 is 11 amino acids long. The CDR3 here is CASSQRNGYTF. The CDR3 bases are TGCGCCAGCAGCCAAAGGAATGGCTACACCTTC.

The CDR3 spells CASTLAGNEQYF. The CDR3 bases are TGTGCCAGCACGCTAGCGGGAAACGAGCAGTACTTC. The chain uses TRBV6-5 and TRBJ2-7; 9 bases line up with TRBD2. Germline V gene sequence: CDR1 MNHEY, CDR2 SVGAGI. This CDR3 is 12 amino acids long. The junction had 3 bases not matched to a gene; V was cut back by 7 bases and J by 5 bases.

The V gene is TRBV27, the J gene TRBJ2-3, with a tentative D call TRBD2 (5 bases). Trimming took off 2 bases at V and 1 base at J, with 10 bases between the two ends. CDR1 MNHEY and CDR2 SMNVEV come from the germline V gene (reference sequence). CDR3 length equals 15 residues. CDR3 sequence: CASSLNGGRTDTQYF. DNA for the CDR3: TGTGCCAGCAGTTTAAATGGCGGGCGCACAGATACGCAGTATTTT.

The gene calls are TRBV2 and TRBJ2-2; TRBD1 matches at 12 bases. The CDR3 totals 18 residues. With V trimmed by 6 bases and J by 1 base, 9 bases remained unmatched. Germline values: CDR1 SNHLY, CDR2 FYNNEI. The CDR3 DNA sequence: TGTGCCAGCAGAAAAGGGGGACAGGGGGCGTGGAACACCGGGGAGCTGTTTTTT. This gives the protein CASRKGGQGAWNTGELFF.

This chain uses TRBV10-1 with TRBJ2-7, with 11 positions matching TRBD2. Germline trimming cut 3 bases from V and 3 bases from J; bases unmatched to any gene: 4. Germline V CDR1 and CDR2: WNHNN, SYGVQD (reference sequence). The CDR3 has 15 residues. The CDR3 nucleotides read TGCGCCAGCAGTGATGGGACTAGCGGAGGCTACGAGCAGTACTTC. Translating it yields CASSDGTSGGYEQYF.

CDR3 DNA: TGCAGCGTTGAAGTGTCGGAGGGAGAGACCCAGTACTTC. It codes for CSVEVSEGETQYF. The rearrangement links TRBV29-1 to TRBJ2-5; D may be TRBD2 (6 bases). The CDR3 is 13 residues long. Germline-derived CDR1 and CDR2 are SQVTM and ANQGSEA. The V end was cut by 1 base, the J end by 4 bases, with 10 bases between.

The J gene is TRBJ2-7, the V gene TRBV29-1, with 12 bases matching TRBD2. J was trimmed by 0 bases and V by 6 bases; bases with no gene match: 9. The germline gives CDR1 SQVTM, CDR2 ANQGSEA. The CDR3 has 16 residues. The CDR3 here is CSVQGLAGPSSYEQYF. The CDR3 DNA is TGCAGCGTCCAGGGACTAGCGGGTCCTAGCTCCTACGAGCAGTACTTC.

This clone was observed a handful of times. The chain employs TRBV20-1 and TRBJ1-1, with a possible D match to TRBD1 (6 bases). Trimming left V 8 bases short and J 5 bases short, with 12 bases between. The CDR3 contains 11 residues. From germline, CDR1 is DFQATT and CDR2 SNEGSKA (reference sequence). Here the CDR3 reads CSWAGVTEAFF. DNA for the CDR3: TGCAGTTGGGCAGGGGTAACTGAAGCTTTCTTT.

The CDR3 protein is CASSVEASGKSNEQFF. The CDR3 DNA reads as TGTGCCAGCAGCGTAGAGGCTAGCGGTAAAAGCAATGAGCAGTTCTTC. This chain uses TRBV9 with TRBJ2-1; 7 bases are shared with TRBD2. After removal of 0 bases from V and 6 bases from J, the junction contained 9 bases not matched to a gene. This CDR3 has 16 amino acids. Looked up from germline, CDR1 is SGDLS and CDR2 is YYNGEE.

The gene calls are TRBV11-2 and TRBJ2-4; 13 positions agree with TRBD2. The CDR3 runs to 16 residues. J was trimmed by 7 bases and V by 4 bases; bases with no gene match: 7. The V gene's germline CDR1 is SGHAT and CDR2 FQNNGV. The CDR3 loop reads CASSSPPGLAGNIQYF. The CDR3 nucleotides read TGTGCCAGCAGCTCCCCGCCGGGACTAGCGGGGAACATTCAGTACTTC.

This chain links TRBV7-8 with TRBJ2-7; D could derive from TRBD1 or TRBD2 (6 bases each). This CDR3 spans 14 amino acids. Germline lookup yields CDR1 SGHVS and CDR2 FQNEAQ. The germline V and J ends were trimmed by 1 base and 4 bases, with 11 bases remaining between them. The CDR3 loop is CASSLGRGGYEQYF. In DNA, the CDR3 is TGTGCCAGCAGCTTAGGCAGGGGAGGTTACGAGCAGTACTTC.

CDR3: CASSSYEFTGELFF. CDR3 sequence (DNA): TGTGCCAGCAGTTCGTACGAGTTTACCGGGGAGCTGTTTTTT. The V call is TRBV28, the J call TRBJ2-2, with D uncertain. CDR3 length equals 14 residues. Germline V gene lookup returns CDR1 MDHEN and CDR2 SYDVKM. V lost 4 bases and J lost 5, with 11 bases in between.

The chain is built from TRBV6-5 and TRBJ2-2; 8 positions match TRBD1. Germline loops: CDR1 MNHEY, CDR2 SVGAGI. Germline trimming cut 5 bases from V and 4 bases from J; bases unmatched to any gene: 6. The CDR3 length is 15 residues. This chain's CDR3 is CASSLRTGTTGELFF. CDR3 nucleotides: TGTGCCAGCAGTCTAAGGACAGGGACCACCGGGGAGCTGTTTTTT.